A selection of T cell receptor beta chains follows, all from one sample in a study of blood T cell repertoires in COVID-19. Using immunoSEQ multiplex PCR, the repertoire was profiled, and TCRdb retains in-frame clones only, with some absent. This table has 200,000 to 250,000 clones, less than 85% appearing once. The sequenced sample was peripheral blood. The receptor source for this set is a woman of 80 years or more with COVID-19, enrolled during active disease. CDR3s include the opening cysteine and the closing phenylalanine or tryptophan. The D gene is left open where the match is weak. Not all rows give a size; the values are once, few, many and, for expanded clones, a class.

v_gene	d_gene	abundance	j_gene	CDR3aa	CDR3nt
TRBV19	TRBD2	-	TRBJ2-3	CASSIGGTIRDTQYF	TGTGCCAGTAGTATAGGTGGGACTATCCGGGATACGCAGTATTTT
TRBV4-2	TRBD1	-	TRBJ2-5	CASSQEFSGQGGETQYF	TGTGCCAGCAGCCAAGAGTTTTCGGGACAGGGGGGCGAGACCCAGTACTTC
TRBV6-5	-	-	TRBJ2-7	CASSIARYEQYF	TGTGCCAGCAGCATAGCGCGGTACGAGCAGTACTTC
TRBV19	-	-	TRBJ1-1	CASRNSLLMNTEAFF	TGTGCCAGTAGGAACTCATTACTCATGAACACTGAAGCTTTCTTT
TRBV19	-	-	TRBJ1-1	CASSRTWSVDTEAFF	TGTGCCAGTAGTCGAACCTGGTCGGTGGACACTGAAGCTTTCTTT
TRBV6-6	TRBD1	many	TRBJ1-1	CASRGFRDRGNTEAFF	TGTGCCAGCAGGGGGTTCCGGGACAGGGGTAACACTGAAGCTTTCTTT
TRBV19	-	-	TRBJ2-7	CASRQGGSYEQYF	TGTGCCAGTAGACAGGGCGGCTCCTACGAGCAGTACTTC
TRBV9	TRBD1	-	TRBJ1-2	CASSVTGSDYGYTF	TGTGCCAGCAGCGTGACAGGGTCTGACTATGGCTACACCTTC
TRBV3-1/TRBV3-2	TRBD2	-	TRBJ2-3	CASSQVPGLAGTDTQYF	TGTGCCAGCAGCCAGGTGCCGGGACTAGCGGGCACAGATACGCAGTATTTT
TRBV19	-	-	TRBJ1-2	CATRPAENYGYTF	TGTGCCACCCGTCCCGCGGAGAACTATGGCTACACCTTC
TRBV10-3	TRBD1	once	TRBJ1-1	CAISGGTGPNTEAFF	TGTGCCATCAGTGGGGGGACAGGACCGAACACTGAAGCTTTCTTT
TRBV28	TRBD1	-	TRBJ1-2	CASSSPGQGGGYTF	TGTGCCAGCAGTTCTCCAGGACAGGGAGGAGGCTACACCTTC
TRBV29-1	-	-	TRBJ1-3	CSVLRSSGNTIYF	TGCAGCGTCCTAAGGAGCTCTGGAAACACCATATATTTT
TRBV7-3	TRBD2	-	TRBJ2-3	CASSFPTSGTDTQYF	TGTGCCAGCAGTTTCCCGACTAGCGGCACAGATACGCAGTATTTT
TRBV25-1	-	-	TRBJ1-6	CASSETAYNSPLHF	TGTGCCAGCAGTGAGACTGCCTATAATTCACCCCTCCACTTT
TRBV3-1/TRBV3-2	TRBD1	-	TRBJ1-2	CASSPIRGQGYGYTF	TGTGCCAGCAGCCCCATTAGGGGACAGGGCTATGGCTACACCTTC
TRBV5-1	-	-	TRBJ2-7	CASSLSASSYEQYF	TGCGCCAGCAGCTTGTCTGCCAGCTCCTACGAGCAGTACTTC
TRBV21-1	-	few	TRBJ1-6	CASNPGGRSPLHF	TGTGCCAGCAACCCCGGGGGAAGATCACCCCTCCACTTT
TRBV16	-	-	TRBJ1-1	CASSRRQPPTEAFF	TGTGCCAGCAGCCGGAGACAGCCCCCAACTGAAGCTTTCTTT
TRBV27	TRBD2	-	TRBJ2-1	CASSLGLAGVNEQFF	TGTGCCAGCAGTTTGGGGCTAGCGGGAGTCAATGAGCAGTTCTTC
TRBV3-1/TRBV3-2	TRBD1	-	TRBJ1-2	CASSQLRDSYGYTF	TGTGCCAGCAGCCAACTCCGGGACAGCTATGGCTACACCTTC
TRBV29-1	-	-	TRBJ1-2	CSVGYGYGYTF	TGCAGCGTTGGTTACGGCTATGGCTACACCTTC
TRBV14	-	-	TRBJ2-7	CASSQWQGRDEQYF	TGTGCCAGCAGCCAATGGCAGGGGAGGGACGAGCAGTACTTC
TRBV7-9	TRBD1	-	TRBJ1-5	CASSVTGDGSQHF	TGTGCCAGCAGCGTGACAGGGGACGGGTCCCAGCATTTT
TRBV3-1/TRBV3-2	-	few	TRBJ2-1	CASSQRGLNEQFF	TGTGCCAGCAGCCAACGAGGTTTAAATGAGCAGTTCTTC
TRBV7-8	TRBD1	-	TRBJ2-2	CASSLGQGGTGELFF	TGTGCCAGCAGCTTAGGACAGGGGGGCACCGGGGAGCTGTTTTTT
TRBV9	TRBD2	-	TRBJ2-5	CASSPSGIRETQYF	TGTGCCAGCAGCCCAAGCGGGATCAGAGAGACCCAGTACTTC
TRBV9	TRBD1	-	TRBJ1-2	CASSVGQGEDYGYTF	TGTGCCAGCAGCGTTGGACAGGGAGAAGATTATGGCTACACCTTC
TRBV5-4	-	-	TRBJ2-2	CASSLVGRNTGELFF	TGTGCCAGCAGCTTGGTAGGGAGAAACACCGGGGAGCTGTTTTTT
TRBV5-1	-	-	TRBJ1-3	CASSLDGSSGNTIYF	TGCGCCAGCAGCTTGGATGGCAGCTCTGGAAACACCATATATTTT
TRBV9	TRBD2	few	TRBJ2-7	CASSVVASGYEQYF	TGTGCCAGCAGCGTAGTAGCTAGCGGGTACGAGCAGTACTTC
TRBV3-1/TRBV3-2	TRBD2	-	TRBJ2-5	CASSQTSGETQYF	TGTGCCAGCAGCCAAACTAGCGGCGAAACCCAGTACTTC
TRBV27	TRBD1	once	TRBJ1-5	CASSPGQGGYQPQHF	TGTGCCAGCAGCCCAGGACAGGGGGGCTATCAGCCCCAGCATTTT
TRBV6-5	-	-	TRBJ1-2	CASSLSANYGYTF	TGTGCCAGCAGCCTGTCCGCTAACTATGGCTACACCTTC
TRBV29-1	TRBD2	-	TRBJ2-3	CSVGSGDGTDTQYF	TGCAGCGTTGGGAGCGGGGACGGAACAGATACGCAGTATTTT
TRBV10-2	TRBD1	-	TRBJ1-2	CASSVDRGLGYGYTF	TGCGCCAGCAGTGTGGACAGGGGGTTGGGGTATGGCTACACCTTC